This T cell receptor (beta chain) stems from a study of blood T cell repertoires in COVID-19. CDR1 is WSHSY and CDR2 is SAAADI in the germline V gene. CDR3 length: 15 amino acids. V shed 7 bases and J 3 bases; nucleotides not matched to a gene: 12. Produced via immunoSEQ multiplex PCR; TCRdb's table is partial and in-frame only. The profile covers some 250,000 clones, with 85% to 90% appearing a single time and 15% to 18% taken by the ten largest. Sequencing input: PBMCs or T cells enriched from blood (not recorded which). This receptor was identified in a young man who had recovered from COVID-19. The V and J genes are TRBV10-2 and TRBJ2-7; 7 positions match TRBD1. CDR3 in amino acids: CASTGKERGHYEQYF. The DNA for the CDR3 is TGCGCCAGCACCGGGAAGGAGAGGGGGCACTACGAGCAGTACTTC.